This T cell receptor (beta chain) stems from a study of T-cell memory formation after mild COVID-19. 5'RACE with constant-segment primers yielded barcoded, UMI-tagged TCR alpha and TCR beta cDNA libraries. TCRdb independently ran MiXCR on the 5' RACE reads; one entry per CDR3 protein. The table records over 300,000 distinct CDR3 sequences, 20% to 25% of them present only once. This CDR3 is 15 amino acids long. V was clipped by 5 bases and J by 5 bases, with 13 bases between them. CDR1 is SGHVS and CDR2 is FQNEAQ in the germline V gene. The V and J genes are TRBV7-8 and TRBJ1-6; D gene uncertain. Sequencing input: PBMCs or a T cell subset sorted from them (not recorded which). This clonotype was sampled from a man younger than 35 who had mild COVID-19 (a few samples of this study predate the infection). Cell type and time point are not known. The CDR3 DNA is TGTGCCAGCAGCCGAGTGAGTGGGGATAATTCACCCCTCCACTTT. Protein: CASSRVSGDNSPLHF.